This TCR beta chain was recovered during a study of Ad26.COV2.S vaccination and SARS-CoV-2 variants. Study summary: Intramuscular Ad26.COV2.S at 5x10^10 or 1x10^11 viral particles. Regarding the study as a whole: A substantial breadth of spike-specific CD8+ and CD4+ T cell responses after vaccination has been reported. Comparable non-spike TCR breadth was observed in vaccine and placebo recipients.

This CDR3 spans 14 amino acids. Trimming at V came to 5 bases and at J to 0 bases, leaving 4 bases not matched to a gene. Germline V lookup: CDR1 PRHDT, CDR2 FYEKMQ (reference sequence). This sample's treatment: 15 to 20 received Ad26.COV2.S at low or high dose, single or two shots; a few received placebo; per-sample allocation not given. The samples were gathered on day 63 after the first injection of vaccine or placebo. Profiling relied on immunoSEQ multiplex PCR, and the TCRdb table lists in-frame clones only, not all of them. Of some 460,000 clones detected, about 89% appear once; the ten largest clones hold 1.5% to 2%. Comment on this clone: What it binds is not known.

This clonotype was obtained from a person between 18 and 65 years old who received the Ad26.COV2.S COVID-19 vaccine or a placebo. The material sequenced was peripheral blood, taken in a trial of Ad26.COV2.S vaccine versus placebo. The rearrangement uses TRBV13 and TRBJ2-7; 7 bases line up with TRBD2. The CDR3 bases are TGTGCCAGCAGCCTGCGGGGGACCTCCTACGAGCAGTACTTC. Its translation: CASSLRGTSYEQYF.